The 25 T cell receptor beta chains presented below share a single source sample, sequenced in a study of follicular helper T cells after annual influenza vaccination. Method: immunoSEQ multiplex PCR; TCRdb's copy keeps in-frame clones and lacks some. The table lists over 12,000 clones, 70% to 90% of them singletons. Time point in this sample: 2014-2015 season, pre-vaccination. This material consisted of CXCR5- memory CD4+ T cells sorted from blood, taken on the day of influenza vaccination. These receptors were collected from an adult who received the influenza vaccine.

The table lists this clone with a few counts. The CDR3 bases are TGTGCCAGCAGGCCCAGTGGGGGGCTAAATCAGCCCCAGCATTTT. Amino acid sequence: CASRPSGGLNQPQHF. The chain has TRBV7-9 and TRBJ1-5; possibly TRBD1 for D (6 bases). V shed 6 bases and J shed 4 bases, with 16 bases lying between them. Germline V CDR1 and CDR2: SEHNR, FQNEAQ (reference sequence). The CDR3 extends over 15 amino acids.

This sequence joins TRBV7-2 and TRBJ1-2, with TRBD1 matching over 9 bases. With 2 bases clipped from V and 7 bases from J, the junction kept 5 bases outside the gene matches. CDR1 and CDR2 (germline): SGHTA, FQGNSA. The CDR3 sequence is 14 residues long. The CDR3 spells CASSLQRDRAGYTF. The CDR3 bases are TGTGCCAGCAGCTTACAGCGGGACAGGGCTGGCTACACCTTC.

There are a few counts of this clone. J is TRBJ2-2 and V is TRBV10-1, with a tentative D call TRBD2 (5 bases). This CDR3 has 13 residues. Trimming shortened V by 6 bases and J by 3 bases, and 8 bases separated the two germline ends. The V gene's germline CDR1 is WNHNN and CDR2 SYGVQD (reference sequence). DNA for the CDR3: TGCGCCAGCAGGGCGGACTACACCGGGGAGCTGTTTTTT. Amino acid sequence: CASRADYTGELFF.

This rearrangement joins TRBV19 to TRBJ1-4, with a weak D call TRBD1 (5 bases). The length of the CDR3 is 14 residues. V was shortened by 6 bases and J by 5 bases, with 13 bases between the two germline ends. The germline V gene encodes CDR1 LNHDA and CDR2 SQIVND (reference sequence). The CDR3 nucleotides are TGTGCCAGTAGCCAACAGGCTGCCAATGAAAAACTGTTTTTT. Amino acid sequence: CASSQQAANEKLFF.

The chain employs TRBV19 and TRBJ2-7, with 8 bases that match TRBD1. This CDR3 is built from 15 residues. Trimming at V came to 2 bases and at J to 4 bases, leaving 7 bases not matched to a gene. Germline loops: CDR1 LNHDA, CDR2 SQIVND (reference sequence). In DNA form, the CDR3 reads TGTGCCAGTAGTATACAGGCAGGGGGCAGGTACGAGCAGTACTTC. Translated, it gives CASSIQAGGRYEQYF. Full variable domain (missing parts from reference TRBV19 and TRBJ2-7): DGGITQSPKYLFRKEGQNVTLSCEQNLNHDAMYWYRQDPGQGLRLIYYSQIVNDFQKGDIAEGYSVSREKKESFPLTVTSAQKNPTAFYLCASSIQAGGRYEQYFGPGTRLTVT.

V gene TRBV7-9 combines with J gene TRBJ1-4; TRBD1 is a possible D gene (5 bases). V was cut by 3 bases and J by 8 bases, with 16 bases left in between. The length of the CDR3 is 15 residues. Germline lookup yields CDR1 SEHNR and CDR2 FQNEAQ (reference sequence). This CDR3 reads CASSFGAGDGEKLFF. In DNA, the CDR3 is TGTGCCAGCAGCTTCGGGGCGGGGGATGGGGAAAAACTGTTTTTT.

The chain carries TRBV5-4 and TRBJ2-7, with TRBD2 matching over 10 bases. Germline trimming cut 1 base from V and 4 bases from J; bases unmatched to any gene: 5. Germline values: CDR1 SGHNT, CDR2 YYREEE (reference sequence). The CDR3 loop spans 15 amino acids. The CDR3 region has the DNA TGTGCCAGCAGCTTGAATCTAGCGGGGGTGTACGAGCAGTACTTC. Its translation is CASSLNLAGVYEQYF.

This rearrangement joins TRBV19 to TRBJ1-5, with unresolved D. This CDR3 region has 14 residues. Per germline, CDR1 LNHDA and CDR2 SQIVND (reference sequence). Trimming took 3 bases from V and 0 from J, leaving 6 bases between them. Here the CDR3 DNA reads TGTGCCAGTAGTATCACGGCTAGCAATCAGCCCCAGCATTTT. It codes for CASSITASNQPQHF.

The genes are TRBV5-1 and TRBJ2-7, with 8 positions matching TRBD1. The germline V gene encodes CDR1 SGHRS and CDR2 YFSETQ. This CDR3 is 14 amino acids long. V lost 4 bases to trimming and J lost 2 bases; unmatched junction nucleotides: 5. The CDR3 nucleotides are TGCGCCAGCAGCCCGGACAGGGCAGCCTACGAGCAGTACTTC. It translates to CASSPDRAAYEQYF.

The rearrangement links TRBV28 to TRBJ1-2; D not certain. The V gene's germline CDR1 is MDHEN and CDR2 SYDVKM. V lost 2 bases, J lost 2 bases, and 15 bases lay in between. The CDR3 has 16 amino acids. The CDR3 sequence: CASSLADARSNYGYTF. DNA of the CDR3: TGTGCCAGCAGTTTAGCTGACGCTAGATCAAACTATGGCTACACCTTC.

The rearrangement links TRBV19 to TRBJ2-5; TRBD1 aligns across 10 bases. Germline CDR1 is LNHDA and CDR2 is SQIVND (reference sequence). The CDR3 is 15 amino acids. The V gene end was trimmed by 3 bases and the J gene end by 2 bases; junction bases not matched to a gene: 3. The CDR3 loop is CASSMRQGAQETQYF. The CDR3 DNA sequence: TGTGCCAGTAGTATGAGACAGGGGGCTCAAGAGACCCAGTACTTC.

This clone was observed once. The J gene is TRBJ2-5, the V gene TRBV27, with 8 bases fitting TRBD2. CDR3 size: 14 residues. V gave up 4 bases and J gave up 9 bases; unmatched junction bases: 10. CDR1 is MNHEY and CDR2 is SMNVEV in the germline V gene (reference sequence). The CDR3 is CASSSGTRGGPQYF. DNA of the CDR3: TGTGCCAGCAGTTCGGGGACACGGGGGGGGCCCCAGTACTTC.

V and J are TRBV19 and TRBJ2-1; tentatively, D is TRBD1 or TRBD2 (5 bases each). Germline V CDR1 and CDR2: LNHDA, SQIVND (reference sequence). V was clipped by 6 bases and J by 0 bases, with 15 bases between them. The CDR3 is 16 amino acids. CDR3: CASSPWDPLSYNEQFF. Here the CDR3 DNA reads TGTGCCAGTAGCCCCTGGGACCCGCTCTCCTACAATGAGCAGTTCTTC. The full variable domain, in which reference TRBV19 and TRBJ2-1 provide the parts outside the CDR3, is DGGITQSPKYLFRKEGQNVTLSCEQNLNHDAMYWYRQDPGQGLRLIYYSQIVNDFQKGDIAEGYSVSREKKESFPLTVTSAQKNPTAFYLCASSPWDPLSYNEQFFGPGTRLTVL.

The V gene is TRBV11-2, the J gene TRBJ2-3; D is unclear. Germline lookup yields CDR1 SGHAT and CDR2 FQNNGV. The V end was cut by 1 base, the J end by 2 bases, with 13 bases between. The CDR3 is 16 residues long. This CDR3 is CASSLGGGHPTDTQYF. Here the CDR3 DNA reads TGTGCCAGCAGCTTAGGTGGCGGTCACCCCACAGATACGCAGTATTTT.

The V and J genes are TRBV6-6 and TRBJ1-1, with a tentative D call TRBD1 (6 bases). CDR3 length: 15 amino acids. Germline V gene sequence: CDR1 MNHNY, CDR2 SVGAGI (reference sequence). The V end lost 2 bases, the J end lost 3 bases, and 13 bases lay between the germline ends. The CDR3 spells CASSYEDSGYTEAFF. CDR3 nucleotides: TGTGCCAGCAGTTACGAGGACAGTGGGTACACTGAAGCTTTCTTT.

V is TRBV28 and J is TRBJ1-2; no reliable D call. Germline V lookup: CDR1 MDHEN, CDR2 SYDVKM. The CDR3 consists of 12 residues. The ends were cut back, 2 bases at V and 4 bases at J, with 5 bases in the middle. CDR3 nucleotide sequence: TGTGCCAGCAGTTTACGGGGCTATGGCTACACCTTC. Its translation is CASSLRGYGYTF.

CDR3 sequence (DNA): TGCGCCAGCAGCTTCACGACAGGGGGCACTGAAGCTTTCTTT. As protein: CASSFTTGGTEAFF. The rearrangement links TRBV5-1 to TRBJ1-1; TRBD1 agrees at 9 bases. Germline trimming cut 2 bases from V and 4 bases from J; bases unmatched to any gene: 3. The CDR3 extends over 14 amino acids. The germline V gene has CDR1 SGHRS and CDR2 YFSETQ.

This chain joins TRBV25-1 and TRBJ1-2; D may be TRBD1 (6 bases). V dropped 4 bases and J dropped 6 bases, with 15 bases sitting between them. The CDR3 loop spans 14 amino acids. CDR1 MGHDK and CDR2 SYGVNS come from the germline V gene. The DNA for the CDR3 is TGTGCCAGCAGTGGAAGCGTAGGGGGTGATGGCTACACCTTC. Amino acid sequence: CASSGSVGGDGYTF.

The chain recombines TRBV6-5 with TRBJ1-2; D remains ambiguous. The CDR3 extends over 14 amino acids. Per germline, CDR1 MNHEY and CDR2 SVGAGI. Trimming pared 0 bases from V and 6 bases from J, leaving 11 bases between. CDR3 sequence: CASSYSTVSDGYTF. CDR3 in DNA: TGTGCCAGCAGTTACTCGACTGTTTCCGATGGCTACACCTTC.

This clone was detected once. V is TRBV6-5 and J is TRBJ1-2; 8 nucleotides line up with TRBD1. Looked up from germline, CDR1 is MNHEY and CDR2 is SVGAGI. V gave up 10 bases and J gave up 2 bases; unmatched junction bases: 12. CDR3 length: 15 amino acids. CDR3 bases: TGTGCCATCTCTAAGGGCGGACAGGGAAACTATGGCTACACCTTC. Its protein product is CAISKGGQGNYGYTF.

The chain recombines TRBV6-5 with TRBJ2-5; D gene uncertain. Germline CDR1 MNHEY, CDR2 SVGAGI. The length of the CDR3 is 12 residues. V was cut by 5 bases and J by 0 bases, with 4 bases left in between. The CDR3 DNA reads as TGTGCCAGCAGTGCGGACCAAGAGACCCAGTACTTC. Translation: CASSADQETQYF.

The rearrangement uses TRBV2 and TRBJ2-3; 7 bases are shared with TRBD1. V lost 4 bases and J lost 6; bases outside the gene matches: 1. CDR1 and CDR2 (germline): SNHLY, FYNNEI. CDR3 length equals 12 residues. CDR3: CASSVRGDTQYF. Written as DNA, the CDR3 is TGTGCCAGCAGTGTCAGGGGGGATACGCAGTATTTT.

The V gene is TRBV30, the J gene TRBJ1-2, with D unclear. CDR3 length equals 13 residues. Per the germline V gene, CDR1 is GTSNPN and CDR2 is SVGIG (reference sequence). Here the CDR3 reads CALEVFSNYGYTF. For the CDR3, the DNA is TGTGCGTTGGAGGTTTTTTCTAACTATGGCTACACCTTC.

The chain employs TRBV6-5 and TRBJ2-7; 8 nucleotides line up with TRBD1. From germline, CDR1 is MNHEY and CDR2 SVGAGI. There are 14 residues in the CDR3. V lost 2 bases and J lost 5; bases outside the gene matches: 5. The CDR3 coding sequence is TGTGCCAGCAGTTACGAGCGGACAGGGCACGAGCAGTACTTC. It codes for CASSYERTGHEQYF.

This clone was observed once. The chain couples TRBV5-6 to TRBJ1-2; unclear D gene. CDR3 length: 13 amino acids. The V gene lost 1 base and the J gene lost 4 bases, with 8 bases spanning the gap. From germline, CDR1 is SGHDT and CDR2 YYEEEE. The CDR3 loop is CASSLSRRYGYTF. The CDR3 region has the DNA TGTGCCAGCAGCTTGTCCAGACGCTATGGCTACACCTTC.